This T cell receptor beta chain was observed in a study of beta chain features in type 1 diabetes. Study results and limitations: Insertions were fewer and deletions more numerous at VDJ junctions in type 1 diabetes patients.

CDR1 is MRHNA, CDR2 SNTAGT, per germline. V shed 4 bases, J shed 5 bases, and the junction held 9 bases outside the gene matches. CDR3 length equals 15 residues. This clone was detected only a few times. Its antigen is unidentified. Isolated RNA was reverse transcribed in full, so expressed TCRB transcripts were sequenced. Profiling relied on immunoSEQ multiplex PCR, and the TCRdb table lists in-frame clones only, not all of them. The table records under 400,000 clones, 14% of them present only once. One heparinised blood draw averaging around 0.12 L was given by each donor. Sequenced input: central memory CD4+ T cells from blood. The TCR was taken from a man aged 30 to 39 in good health. The chain recombines TRBV6-4 with TRBJ2-5; 8 nucleotides match TRBD1. The CDR3 protein is CASSALDRDGETQYF. The CDR3 coding sequence is TGTGCCAGCAGTGCCCTGGACAGGGACGGGGAGACCCAGTACTTC.